This passage covers 15 T cell receptor beta chains from one sample sequenced in a study of cytomegalovirus exposure and HLA in healthy donors. With 60 Vbeta and 13 Jbeta primers, the PCR was carried out. The data were produced by immunoSEQ multiplex PCR, yet TCRdb's version contains in-frame clones alone and is incomplete. The table records 150,000 to 200,000 clones, approximately 80% of them present only once. The sample was PBMCs. These receptors were taken from a middle-aged woman in good health and CMV-seronegative.

The gene calls are TRBV18 and TRBJ1-2, with D possibly TRBD1 on 5 matching bases. The germline V gene encodes CDR1 KGHSH and CDR2 LQKENI. V was trimmed by 6 bases and J by 3 bases, leaving 17 bases between them. The CDR3 contains 15 residues. The CDR3 here is CASSPRGGGDYGYTF. In DNA, the CDR3 is TGTGCCAGCTCTCCCCGCGGGGGGGGAGACTATGGCTACACCTTC.

The chain links TRBV11-3 to TRBJ2-7; no clear D. From germline, CDR1 is SGHNT and CDR2 YENEEA. Trimming took off 1 base at V and 3 bases at J, with 7 bases between the two ends. This CDR3 has 13 residues. The CDR3 nucleotides read TGTGCCAGCAGCTTAGGGCCTAGCTACGAGCAGTACGTC. Its protein is CASSLGPSYEQYV.

This chain connects TRBV7-2 to TRBJ1-5; D ambiguous. Deletions cut 3 bases from V and 10 bases from J, with 16 bases between. Per germline, CDR1 SGHTA and CDR2 FQGNSA. The CDR3 has 14 residues. DNA of the CDR3: TGTGCCAGCAGCTTCGGAACAGCACATAGACCCCAGCATTTT. Amino acids: CASSFGTAHRPQHF.

J is TRBJ1-2 and V is TRBV4-3; tentative D call: TRBD1 (5 bases). Per germline, CDR1 LGHNA and CDR2 YSLEER. The V end was cut by 2 bases, the J end by 2 bases, with 9 bases between. The CDR3 covers 14 residues. The CDR3 sequence: CASSQRQSNYGYTF. CDR3 coding DNA: TGCGCCAGCAGCCAAAGACAGAGCAACTATGGCTACACCTTC.

The rearrangement joins TRBV5-3 to TRBJ2-5; 9 bases agree with TRBD1. The J call may be faulty, since TRBJ2-7 better matches the DNA end. TRBV5-3 carries the ORF label, with uncertain function. The length of the CDR3 is 14 residues. CDR3 sequence: CARSPPDRGHEQYF. The CDR3 DNA reads TGTGCCAGAAGCCCGCCGGACAGGGGTCACGAGCAGTACTTC.

This chain uses TRBV6-6 with TRBJ1-2; TRBD1 matches 9 bases. V dropped 5 bases and J dropped 4; count of bases not matched to a gene: 2. Germline loops: CDR1 MNHNY, CDR2 SVGAGI (reference sequence). CDR3 size: 13 residues. The CDR3 loop reads CASSGQGSYGYTF. CDR3 sequence (DNA): TGTGCCAGCAGTGGACAGGGGAGCTATGGCTACACCTTC.

The CDR3 is CASSSTGALTEAFF. In DNA, the CDR3 is TGTGCCAGCAGCTCCACAGGGGCCCTCACTGAAGCTTTCTTT. The chain carries TRBV5-4 and TRBJ1-1, with 7 bases fitting TRBD1. The length of the CDR3 is 14 residues. The germline CDR1 and CDR2 sequences are SGHNT and YYREEE (reference sequence). Unmatched junction bases numbered 6, after V lost 3 bases and J lost 4 bases.

The CDR3 region is CAWGRDPGGEQYF. Written as DNA, the CDR3 is TGTGCCTGGGGCCGGGACCCAGGGGGTGAGCAGTACTTC. This chain links TRBV30 with TRBJ2-7, with 7 bases matching TRBD1. Germline trimming cut 5 bases from V and 7 bases from J; bases unmatched to any gene: 11. The CDR3 spans 13 residues. Germline V gene lookup returns CDR1 GTSNPN and CDR2 SVGIG (reference sequence).

The chain carries TRBV2 and TRBJ1-5, with D unclear. This CDR3 contains 15 residues. V was cut by 3 bases and J by 4 bases, with 13 bases left in between. Germline values: CDR1 SNHLY, CDR2 FYNNEI. The CDR3 bases are TGTGCCAGCAGTGATGATTCGGGCGGGAATCAGCCCCAGCATTTT. Protein sequence: CASSDDSGGNQPQHF. The full variable domain, in which reference TRBV2 and TRBJ1-5 provide the parts outside the CDR3, is EPEVTQTPSHQVTQMGQEVILRCVPISNHLYFYWYRQILGQKVEFLVSFYNNEISEKSEIFDDQFSVERPDGSNFTLKIRSTKLEDSAMYFCASSDDSGGNQPQHFGDGTRLSIL.

This chain connects TRBV30 to TRBJ1-2; D is undetermined. CDR1 and CDR2 (germline): GTSNPN, SVGIG (reference sequence). This CDR3 is built from 14 residues. The V end was cut by 7 bases, the J end by 4 bases, with 19 bases between. The CDR3 DNA follows: TGTGCCTTGTGGATGGTCTCAGGACTCTATGGCTACACCTTC. Translating it yields CALWMVSGLYGYTF. Complete variable domain (other parts from reference TRBV30 and TRBJ1-2): SQTIHQWPATLVQPVGSPLSLECTVEGTSNPNLYWYRQAAGRGLQLLFYSVGIGQISSEVPQNLSASRPQDRQFILSSKKLLLSDSGFYLCALWMVSGLYGYTFGSGTRLTVV.

The V gene is TRBV7-2, the J gene TRBJ2-1; 8 nucleotides align to TRBD2. This CDR3 region has 14 residues. V lost 7 bases to trimming and J lost 4 bases; unmatched junction nucleotides: 6. The germline V gene has CDR1 SGHTA and CDR2 FQGNSA. Here the CDR3 reads CASTPGLGYNEQFF. The CDR3 DNA reads TGTGCCAGCACGCCGGGACTAGGATACAATGAGCAGTTCTTC.

This clone appeared a few times. The chain couples TRBV27 to TRBJ1-1; 8 bases are shared with TRBD1. V was clipped by 6 bases and J by 6 bases; unmatched bases: 12. Germline CDR1 and CDR2: MNHEY and SMNVEV (reference sequence). This CDR3 is 15 amino acids long. CDR3 loop: CASRDRPGGTAEAFF. DNA of the CDR3: TGTGCCAGCAGGGACCGTCCAGGGGGCACGGCTGAAGCTTTCTTT.

The chain uses TRBV7-8 and TRBJ2-7; 8 nucleotides line up with TRBD1. CDR1 and CDR2 from the germline V gene are SGHVS and FQNEAQ. V shed 5 bases, J shed 0 bases, and the junction held 6 bases outside the gene matches. The CDR3 consists of 15 residues. The CDR3 region has the DNA TGTGCCAGCAGCCAAGACAGGGGCCCCTCCTACGAGCAGTACGTC. This encodes CASSQDRGPSYEQYV.

The gene calls are TRBV5-6 and TRBJ2-7; D unresolved. This CDR3 spans 12 amino acids. Germline CDR1 and CDR2: SGHDT and YYEEEE. The V end lost 0 bases, the J end lost 6 bases, and 7 bases lay between the germline ends. This CDR3 reads CASSLVLSEQYV. DNA of the CDR3: TGTGCCAGCAGCTTGGTGCTTAGCGAGCAGTACGTC.

This clone was seen only a few times. This chain joins TRBV2 and TRBJ2-7; tentative D call: TRBD1 (6 bases). V shed 5 bases and J shed 1 base, with 12 bases lying between them. The CDR3 is 14 residues long. CDR1 is SNHLY, CDR2 FYNNEI, per germline. The CDR3 loop is CASSTGIGSYEQYF. The CDR3 nucleotides are TGTGCCAGCAGTACAGGGATAGGGTCCTACGAGCAGTACTTC.